The sequence of this T cell receptor (beta chain) was determined in a study of identifying expanded T cells in peripheral blood. Study observations and caveats: Over two and four weeks, about 17 and 20 clones changed, versus approximately 1.2 between replicates. Variance in clone template counts between roughly two-week samples significantly increased with total template count across all healthy donors.

CDR3 size: 12 residues. Trimming pared 5 bases from V and 5 bases from J, leaving 11 bases between. Germline V gene lookup returns CDR1 SGHDT and CDR2 YYEEEE. Comments on this clone: The antigen remains unidentified.

The protocol was immunoSEQ multiplex PCR, while the TCRdb copy is restricted to in-frame clones and leaves out a portion. The sample has about 78,000 clones, approximately 85% seen once. This receptor was taken from a person between 18 and 69 years old in good health. The chain uses TRBV5-6 and TRBJ2-7; TRBD1 might be the D (6 bases). Material for sequencing was blood. The CDR3 loop reads CASRLQGNEQYF. The CDR3 nucleotides are TGTGCCAGCAGGTTACAGGGAAACGAGCAGTACTTC. The entire variable domain, with the rest obtained from reference TRBV5-6 and TRBJ2-7, is as follows: DAGVTQSPTHLIKTRGQQVTLRCSPKSGHDTVSWYQQALGQGPQFIFQYYEEEERQRGNFPDRFSGHQFPNYSSELNVNALLLGDSALYLCASRLQGNEQYFGPGTRLTVT.